The present T cell receptor (beta chain) was sequenced within a study of OX40 agonist ivuxolimab in advanced cancers. Sequencing used immunoSEQ multiplex PCR; TCRdb keeps in-frame clones, though not all of them. The sample shows around 100,000 clones, around 90% of them seen only once. With regard to this clone: Its antigen is as yet unknown.

Overall study results and limits: More expanded clones were found, on average, in CD8+ than in CD4+ T cells. Both blood CD4+ and CD8+ T cells showed clonal growth by week 6 at 0.1 to 3.0 mg/kg.

This sample comprised CD4+ or CD8+ T cells sorted from blood, obtained in a trial of the OX40 agonist ivuxolimab. The source of this sequence is an adult with an advanced solid tumor such as melanoma, head and neck, liver or kidney cancer.

CDR3 nucleotide sequence: TGTGCCATCAGTGCCTCGGACGTGGGACAGGGAGGCGAGCAGTACTTC. Protein product: CAISASDVGQGGEQYF. V gene TRBV10-3 combines with J gene TRBJ2-7; 9 nucleotides match TRBD1. CDR3 length: 16 amino acids. Germline V gives CDR1 ENHRY, CDR2 SYGVKD. J gave up 6 bases and V 4 bases, and 13 bases lay outside the gene matches.